Here is one T cell receptor (beta chain) with its context. In the original analysis: Counts of nucleated cells, estimated from reference gene primer amplification, were obtained. Measured with immunoSEQ multiplex PCR; TCRdb has only the in-frame clones, and not every one. The V and J calls and clone size are taken from that table; D and trimming were inferred from the DNA. The sample gives hundreds of thousands of clones, around 90% of which show up once; 3% is in the top ten. The data were taken from a study of blood T cell repertoires in COVID-19. For the study at large: Sources were T cells, B-cell-depleted T cells, or PBMCs; the material itself was cDNA or gDNA.

Sequencing was done on a sample of peripheral blood. This receptor was identified in a woman between 25 and 40 years old with COVID-19, enrolled during active disease.

DNA of the CDR3: TGTGCCAGCTCCGTGCAGGGGATGAACACTGAAGCTTTCTTT. This codes for CASSVQGMNTEAFF. J is TRBJ1-1 and V is TRBV6-5; the D gene is possibly TRBD1 (6 bases). V was trimmed by 8 bases and J by 0 bases, leaving 13 bases between them. CDR3 length: 14 residues. Germline V gives CDR1 MNHEY, CDR2 SVGAGI.